The 21 T cell receptor beta chains below were found in one sample sequenced in a study of neurological immune-mediated disorders. TCRdb analysed the 5' RACE reads with MiXCR anew, one entry per CDR3 protein. This table has 45,000 or so distinct CDR3 sequences, around 2.9% appearing once. The sequencing sample was made of PBMCs. The source is a woman aged 45-59 years with multiple sclerosis.

This clonotype occurred many times. The chain links TRBV5-1 to TRBJ2-1; D is unclear. Trimming took 4 bases from V and 6 from J, leaving 17 bases between them. The CDR3 sequence is 15 residues long. Per germline, CDR1 SGHRS and CDR2 YFSETQ. This CDR3 is CASSLLGFYTNEQFF. CDR3 sequence (DNA): TGCGCCAGCAGCCTTCTAGGGTTTTACACCAATGAGCAGTTCTTC.

This clonotype was seen at least ten times. The rearrangement joins TRBV6-2 or TRBV6-3 to TRBJ2-5; the D gene is possibly TRBD2 (6 bases). Trimming stripped 6 bases from V and 3 bases from J, with 11 bases between. Germline values: CDR1 MNHEY, CDR2 SVGEGT. CDR3 length equals 13 residues. The CDR3 protein is CASRESGEETQYF. Here the CDR3 DNA reads TGTGCCAGCAGAGAGTCGGGAGAAGAGACCCAGTACTTC.

The sample holds many counts of this clonotype. The V and J genes are TRBV5-1 and TRBJ1-2; the D gene is possibly TRBD1 (6 bases). Germline CDR1 reads SGHRS; CDR2 reads YFSETQ. This CDR3 has 15 amino acids. V was clipped by 1 base and J by 1 base, with 11 bases between them. The CDR3 DNA follows: TGCGCCAGCAGCTTGAAACAGGGATTTAACTATGGCTACACCTTC. Protein product: CASSLKQGFNYGYTF.

This clonotype was seen at least ten times. The J gene is TRBJ1-1, the V gene TRBV20-1; a weak D match, TRBD1 (5 bases). From germline, CDR1 is DFQATT and CDR2 SNEGSKA (reference sequence). With 6 bases removed from V and 6 bases from J, the gap between germline ends came to 14 bases. CDR3 length equals 12 residues. CDR3 bases: TGCAGTGCCTTTCAGGGAGGGCCTGAAGCTTTCTTT. This encodes CSAFQGGPEAFF.

This clonotype showed up many times. The chain uses TRBV5-1 and TRBJ2-3, with TRBD1 identical over 8 bases. V dropped 4 bases and J dropped 6; count of bases not matched to a gene: 4. The CDR3 is 13 amino acids. The germline V gene has CDR1 SGHRS and CDR2 YFSETQ. CDR3 amino acids: CASSVGTGDTQYF. CDR3 nucleotide sequence: TGCGCCAGCAGCGTTGGGACAGGCGATACGCAGTATTTT.

There are many counts of this clonotype. The chain combines TRBV7-8 with TRBJ2-2, with TRBD2 identical over 11 bases. CDR3 length: 20 amino acids. CDR1 is SGHVS, CDR2 FQNEAQ, per germline. Trimming cost V 3 bases and J 4 bases; bases outside gene matches: 16. This CDR3 is CASSLASASGGPAGTGELFF. The CDR3, as DNA: TGTGCCAGCAGCTTGGCGTCTGCTAGCGGGGGGCCTGCGGGCACCGGGGAGCTGTTTTTT.

The table lists this clonotype with many counts. V is TRBV5-1 and J is TRBJ2-5; tentatively, D is TRBD1 or TRBD2 (5 bases each). Trimming cost V 4 bases and J 4 bases, with 11 bases left between them. CDR1 and CDR2 from the germline V gene are SGHRS and YFSETQ. The CDR3 has 13 residues. In DNA form, the CDR3 reads TGCGCCAGCAGCCGCGAGAGGGGAGAGACCCAGTACTTC. It codes for CASSRERGETQYF.

This clonotype was counted ten times or more. The V call is TRBV5-6, the J call TRBJ2-3, with TRBD1 matching 9 bases. Germline values: CDR1 SGHDT, CDR2 YYEEEE. Trimming at V came to 0 bases and at J to 3 bases, leaving 14 bases not matched to a gene. The CDR3 runs 19 residues. The DNA for the CDR3 is TGTGCCAGCAGCTTGGACAGGGGGCCAACGTTCCTACCGACAGATACGCAGTATTTT. Translating gives CASSLDRGPTFLPTDTQYF.

This clonotype was seen many times. The chain joins TRBV6-4 to TRBJ2-6; possibly TRBD1 for D (7 bases). This CDR3 spans 16 amino acids. V was pared by 2 bases and J by 2 bases, with 10 bases between. The germline CDR1 and CDR2 sequences are MRHNA and SNTAGT. The CDR3: CASSDAGGTGANVLTF. CDR3 bases: TGTGCCAGCAGTGACGCAGGGGGGACTGGGGCCAACGTCCTGACTTTC.

This clonotype came up many times. This chain uses TRBV7-9 with TRBJ2-3, with D tentatively TRBD1 (5 bases). Germline V gives CDR1 SEHNR, CDR2 FQNEAQ (reference sequence). Trimming left V 1 base short and J 1 base short, with 15 bases between. The CDR3 loop spans 17 amino acids. The CDR3 region is CASSLGLFPRGTDTQYF. The CDR3 DNA sequence: TGTGCCAGCAGCTTAGGTCTCTTCCCCAGGGGCACAGATACGCAGTATTTT.

The J gene is TRBJ2-2, the V gene TRBV20-1; TRBD2 agrees at 12 bases. Germline lookup yields CDR1 DFQATT and CDR2 SNEGSKA (reference sequence). V shed 3 bases and J 4 bases; nucleotides not matched to a gene: 9. There are 17 residues in the CDR3. CDR3 nucleotides: TGCAGTGCTAGCGGGCTAGCGGGAGGGCTTGGCACCGGGGAGCTGTTTTTT. Protein sequence: CSASGLAGGLGTGELFF.

This clonotype was seen many times. An end of the junction differs from the germline gene, which may be a read error. The chain uses TRBV12-3 or TRBV12-4 and TRBJ1-5, with 7 bases lining up with TRBD1. This CDR3 is built from 17 residues. CDR3 residues: CASSLQEGQVINQPQHF. The CDR3 coding sequence is TGTGCCAGCAGTTTACAAGAAGGACAGGTCATAAATCAACCCCAGCATTTT.

In this sample, this clonotype turned up a few times. A much larger clone sits a single nucleotide away, making a read error possible. CDR3 coding DNA: TGTGACAGCAGTTTCATGGGAAACGAGCAGTACTTC. Its translation is CDSSFMGNEQYF. This chain links TRBV12-3 or TRBV12-4 with TRBJ2-7; no clear D gene. The CDR3 sequence is 12 residues long.

This clonotype was counted between two and nine times. The rearrangement links TRBV11-2 to TRBJ2-4; D gene unclear. CDR1 SGHAT and CDR2 FQNNGV come from the germline V gene. Trimming pared 5 bases from V and 6 bases from J, leaving 17 bases between. This CDR3 comprises 15 residues. DNA for the CDR3: TGTGCCAGCAGCCCTGTGTTCACCCCGGGAAACATTCAGTACTTC. It codes for CASSPVFTPGNIQYF.

This clonotype was counted many times. The chain joins TRBV18 to TRBJ2-1; 12 positions match TRBD2. Germline values: CDR1 KGHSH, CDR2 LQKENI. CDR3 length: 20 residues. Unmatched junction bases numbered 14, after V lost 1 base and J lost 4 bases. In DNA, the CDR3 is TGTGCCAGCTCACCACTCGTTACGACTAGCGGGAGAGGTAGTTACAATGAGCAGTTCTTC. As protein: CASSPLVTTSGRGSYNEQFF.

The sample holds many counts of this clonotype. The V call is TRBV12-3 or TRBV12-4, the J call TRBJ2-3; no clear D gene. V was cut by 5 bases and J by 1 base, with 13 bases left in between. This CDR3 spans 15 amino acids. DNA for the CDR3: TGTGCCAGCAGTCCCCGGCGCACGGGCACAGATACGCAGTATTTT. It codes for CASSPRRTGTDTQYF.

This clonotype occurred many times. The rearrangement uses TRBV7-9 and TRBJ2-2; tentatively, D is TRBD1 (6 bases). The germline V gene has CDR1 SEHNR and CDR2 FQNEAQ (reference sequence). CDR3 length equals 18 residues. The V and J ends lost 7 bases and 0 bases respectively, with 21 bases between them. The CDR3 loop is CASTLRLRGPSNTGELFF. CDR3 coding DNA: TGTGCCAGCACCCTAAGGCTCAGGGGCCCTTCGAACACCGGGGAGCTGTTTTTT.

This clonotype was detected ten times or more. The chain is built from TRBV6-5 and TRBJ2-2; unclear D gene. V was cut by 2 bases and J by 6 bases, with 4 bases left in between. This CDR3 has 12 amino acids. Germline CDR1 and CDR2: MNHEY and SVGAGI. For the CDR3, the DNA is TGTGCCAGCAGTTACCCCCCCGGGGAGCTGTTTTTT. Protein: CASSYPPGELFF.

At least ten counts were recorded for this clonotype. The rearrangement uses TRBV20-1 and TRBJ1-4; the D is unclear. This CDR3 is built from 13 residues. Germline V gives CDR1 DFQATT, CDR2 SNEGSKA (reference sequence). The ends were cut back, 0 bases at V and 11 bases at J, with 13 bases in the middle. CDR3 DNA: TGCAGTGCTAGAGATGGAGAGGCTGAGAAACTGTTTTTT. This encodes CSARDGEAEKLFF.

Note on this clonotype: Possible read error: a much larger clone is one base away. This sequence joins TRBV28 and TRBJ2-7; D not certain. The germline CDR1 and CDR2 sequences are MDHEN and SYDVKM. V was cut by 8 bases and J by 6 bases, with 8 bases left in between. This CDR3 has 10 amino acids. The CDR3 is CASDDGEQYF. The CDR3 coding sequence is TGTGCCAGCGACGACGGCGAGCAGTACTTC.

The sample holds many counts of this clonotype. This chain connects TRBV20-1 to TRBJ2-3, with D perhaps matching TRBD2 (5 bases). The CDR3 is 12 residues long. V was clipped by 2 bases and J by 6 bases, with 9 bases between them. From germline, CDR1 is DFQATT and CDR2 SNEGSKA (reference sequence). CDR3: CSARSGSDTQYF. The DNA of the CDR3 is TGCAGTGCTAGAAGTGGGAGCGATACGCAGTATTTT.